This T cell receptor beta chain was sequenced for a study of T cells in Graves' hyperthyroidism and ophthalmopathy (dated by TCRdb to between 2017 and 2020). With respect to the entire study: Peripheral blood was collected at initial diagnosis, before any treatment. TCR V-J signatures able to tell the groups apart were searched for in a discovery cohort of 95 to 100 patients, of whom more than 40 had Graves' ophthalmopathy and roughly 58 had stable Graves' hyperthyroidism. Prospective prediction of ophthalmopathy was tested in an independent validation cohort of about 19 hyperthyroidism patients and some 17 patients who later progressed to ophthalmopathy. For training and testing, the 95 to 100 patients in the discovery cohort were randomly divided in a 7:3 ratio. In about 6 Graves' hyperthyroidism patients, the study also compared T-cell repertoires from thyroid tissue with T-cell repertoires from blood. After blood sampling, hyperthyroidism patients were treated with methimazole at a starting dose of 30 mg daily, and ophthalmopathy patients were treated with high-dose intravenous methylprednisolone. The paper reports TCR Vbeta CDR3 sequencing of approximately 140 peripheral blood samples: under 45 ophthalmopathy, around 80 hyperthyroidism and roughly 17 progressor patients.

From the cysteine through the phenylalanine, the CDR3 covers 17 amino acids. The retained sequence is limited to the CDR3, 51 bases, with the frame set at the first base. The germline V gene encodes CDR1 KGHDR and CDR2 SFDVKD. V trim: 5 bases; J trim: 3 bases; unmatched bases: 8. Graves' hyperthyroidism was defined as stable when no progression to ophthalmopathy occurred over 18 months of follow-up. Hyperthyroidism patients were newly diagnosed, had a disease duration of under 2 months, and were aged 18 to 65 years. Exclusion was applied to patients with uncontrolled infections, other autoimmune diseases, pregnancy or lactation. Diagnoses relied on clinical symptoms, serum thyroxine and TRAb, thyroid ultrasound and orbital computed tomography. Ficoll-Paque density gradient centrifugation was used to isolate PBMCs from about 9 ml of fresh peripheral blood. Total RNA was extracted using Trizol reagent, and RNA quality was assessed on an Agilent 2100 Bioanalyzer.

The TCR beta CDR3 regions were amplified from the RNA transcripts. The first round of RT-PCR for the TCR CDR3 was performed with the HTBI primer set and the Qiagen OneStep RT-PCR kit. Libraries were constructed in a second round of multiplex PCR, after which size selection and purification were performed. Sequencing of the libraries was done on an Illumina HiSeq2000 using paired-end 100 bp reads. The authors processed their data as follows. SOAPnuke was used to process the raw data, removing reads that contained adapters or uncalled bases, had a mean Phred below 15, or lacked an exact match to the constant primer or identifier. High-quality paired reads were merged with COPE v1.2.5, and unique nucleotide sequences were defined as clonotypes. Clonotypes were aligned to IMGT TRBV, TRBD and TRBJ reference segments using MiTCR v1.1. The analysis was restricted to V-J combinations with a frequency above 0.0001, which together covered 99% to 99.2% of the repertoires. A TCS score was defined as the ratio between F50 (clonal expansion) and ExV (chaos), using BLOSUM62-based TCRdist between CDR3 peptides within each V-J. Welch's t-statistics and random forest reduced several hundred V-J features to 10 to 15, which were used in a naive Bayes classifier (R e1071). TCRdb applied fastp at Q25 and MiXCR to the public reads, then kept only in-frame beta chains. Entries are consolidated by CDR3 protein sequence, retaining the most common genes and DNA. What appears here as the V and J calls and clone size reflects TCRdb's work, not the paper's. This sample has approximately 360,000 distinct CDR3 sequences in its table, and just under 25% of those were observed once. The ten largest clones capture more than 60% of the sample.

Worth noting for this clonotype: Its antigen specificity is not known. Per-base quality was not reported, and no clone a single base away is much larger than it.

What the research found in general, with its limitations: Blood samples also contained most of the expanded thyroid clonotypes (frequency above 0.001), which suggests that blood repertoires may reflect thyroid immune responses. Ophthalmopathy was separated from stable hyperthyroidism by a 13 V-J signature model, with approximately 90% sensitivity and approximately 81% specificity obtained in cross-validation and 80%/75% obtained in testing. In validation, the model predicted progression to ophthalmopathy a median of about 6.8 months before onset, with about 70% sensitivity and just under 75% specificity. No statistical method was used to set the sample size in advance, and investigators knew the group allocation.

The chain uses TRBV24-1 and TRBJ2-3; 12 bases in between match TRBD2. The sample taken for sequencing was blood. The sequence derives from a man between 45 and 60 years old with Graves' hyperthyroidism. The CDR3 reads as follows: CATSGGTSGRRTDTQYF. The nucleotide sequence reads as follows: TGTGCCACCAGTGGCGGGACTAGCGGGCGCAGAACAGATACGCAGTATTTT.